One T cell receptor (beta chain) is described in this entry. The sample belongs to a study of chemoradiotherapy in HPV16-positive cancers. Sequenced by immunoSEQ multiplex PCR; TCRdb stores in-frame clones only, minus some. Seen here are 15,000 or so clones, 70% to 85% observed once, and the top ten hold about 1.3%. The CDR3 covers 16 residues. CDR1 is SGHDN and CDR2 is FVKESK in the germline V gene. Losses at the gene ends were 1 base for V and 0 bases for J; bases not matched to a gene: 5. The chain carries TRBV14 and TRBJ2-5; 7 bases line up with TRBD1. This specimen was collected from a patient who underwent chemoradiotherapy. The clonotype was recovered from a human donor with HPV-associated anogenital cancer. The DNA for the CDR3 is TGTGCCAGCAGCCAAGGGGACAGCAGGTACCAAGAGACCCAGTACTTC. Its protein product is CASSQGDSRYQETQYF.